These 6 T cell receptor beta chains share one sample of origin, sequenced in a study of vaccination effects on CD4 cells after COVID-19. Generated by immunoSEQ multiplex PCR, the TCRdb table keeps only in-frame clones and is missing some. The top ten hold roughly 2.2% of the sample, which has approximately 54,000 clones, over 75% seen once. Within the ViraFEST assay, antigen-specific CD4+ T cells underwent expansion with viral peptide pools prior to sequencing. Once cultured for around 11 days, the cells underwent separation to obtain CD4+ T cells. Their antigens are not known. The sequenced sample was CD4+ T cells from PBMCs cultured with HCoV-229E spike peptides, obtained before COVID-19 vaccination. The receptors come from a human donor who received a COVID-19 vaccine.

V gene TRBV19 combines with J gene TRBJ1-3; TRBD1 is a possible D gene (6 bases). V was clipped by 4 bases and J by 0 bases, with 13 bases between them. Germline V gene lookup returns CDR1 LNHDA and CDR2 SQIVND (reference sequence). This CDR3 comprises 16 residues. The CDR3 is CASSRPQDSSGNTIYF. In nucleotides, the CDR3 is TGTGCCAGTAGTAGGCCACAGGACAGCTCTGGAAACACCATATATTTT.

The chain carries TRBV7-3 and TRBJ2-7; TRBD1 or TRBD2 may be the D gene (5 bases each). The germline V gene has CDR1 SGHTA and CDR2 FQGTGA. V was shortened by 3 bases and J by 7 bases, with 10 bases between the two germline ends. This CDR3 has 12 amino acids. The CDR3 region is CASSLGVGEQYV. The CDR3 DNA reads TGTGCCAGCAGCTTGGGGGTGGGGGAGCAGTACGTC.

This chain connects TRBV18 to TRBJ1-1; the D is unclear. The germline gives CDR1 KGHSH, CDR2 LQKENI. The V end lost 1 base, the J end lost 7 bases, and 10 bases lay between the germline ends. The CDR3 covers 13 residues. DNA for the CDR3: TGTGCCAGCTCACCACGAACCGATAATGAAGCTTTCTTT. Translating gives CASSPRTDNEAFF.

The CDR3 region is CASSPGRRGVGKNIQYF. The CDR3 region has the DNA TGTGCCAGCAGCCCCGGCCGGAGGGGAGTTGGCAAAAACATTCAGTACTTC. The chain joins TRBV7-8 to TRBJ2-4; tentative D call: TRBD2 (6 bases). Trimming shortened V by 5 bases and J by 3 bases, and 20 bases separated the two germline ends. The CDR3 has 17 residues. CDR1 and CDR2 (germline): SGHVS, FQNEAQ.

This clone came up once. The V call is TRBV27, the J call TRBJ2-2; no definite D call. The germline V gene has CDR1 MNHEY and CDR2 SMNVEV (reference sequence). The V gene lost 5 bases and the J gene lost 5 bases, with 12 bases spanning the gap. The length of the CDR3 is 14 residues. CDR3 sequence: CASSLFRVTGELFF. CDR3 nucleotide sequence: TGTGCCAGCAGTCTTTTTAGGGTTACCGGGGAGCTGTTTTTT.

In this sample, this clone turned up once. The chain recombines TRBV6-2 or TRBV6-3 with TRBJ2-2, with a tentative D call TRBD1 (5 bases). The CDR3 sequence is 14 residues long. Germline V gives CDR1 MNHEY, CDR2 SVGEGT. V was shortened by 5 bases and J by 7 bases, with 14 bases between the two germline ends. In DNA form, the CDR3 reads TGTGCCAGCAGTAACATTCAGGGCGGCGGGGAGCTGTTTTTT. Translating gives CASSNIQGGGELFF.